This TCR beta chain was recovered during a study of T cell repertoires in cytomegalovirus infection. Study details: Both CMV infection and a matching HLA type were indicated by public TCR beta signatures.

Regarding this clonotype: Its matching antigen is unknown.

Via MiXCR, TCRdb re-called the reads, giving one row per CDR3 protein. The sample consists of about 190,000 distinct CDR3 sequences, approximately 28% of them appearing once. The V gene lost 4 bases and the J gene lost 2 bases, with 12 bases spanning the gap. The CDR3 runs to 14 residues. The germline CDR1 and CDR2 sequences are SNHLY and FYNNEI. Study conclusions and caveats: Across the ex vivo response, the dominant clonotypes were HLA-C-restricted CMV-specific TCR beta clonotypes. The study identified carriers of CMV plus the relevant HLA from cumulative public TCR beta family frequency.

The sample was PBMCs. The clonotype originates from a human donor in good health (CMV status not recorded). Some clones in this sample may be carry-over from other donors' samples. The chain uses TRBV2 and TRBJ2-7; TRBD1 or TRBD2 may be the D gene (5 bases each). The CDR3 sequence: CASSAGPGPYEQYF. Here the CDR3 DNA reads TGTGCCAGCAGTGCTGGGCCGGGGCCCTACGAGCAGTACTTC.